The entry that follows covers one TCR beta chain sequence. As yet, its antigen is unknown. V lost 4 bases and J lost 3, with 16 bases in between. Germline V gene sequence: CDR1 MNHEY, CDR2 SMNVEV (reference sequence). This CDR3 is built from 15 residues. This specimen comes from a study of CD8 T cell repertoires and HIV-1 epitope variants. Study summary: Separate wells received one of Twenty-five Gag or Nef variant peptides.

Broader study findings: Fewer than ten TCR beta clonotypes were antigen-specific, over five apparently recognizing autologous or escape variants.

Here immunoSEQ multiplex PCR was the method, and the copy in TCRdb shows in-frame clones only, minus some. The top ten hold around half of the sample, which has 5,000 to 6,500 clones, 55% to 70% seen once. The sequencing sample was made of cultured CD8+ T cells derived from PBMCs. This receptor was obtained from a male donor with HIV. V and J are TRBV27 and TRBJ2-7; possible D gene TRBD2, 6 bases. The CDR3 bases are TGTGCCAGCAGTTCCCTATTGGGGGAGGACTACGAGCAGTACTTC. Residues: CASSSLLGEDYEQYF.